This T cell receptor beta chain was retrieved from a study of quantifying T cell responses using KT2 cells. Study-level background: RNA was reverse transcribed with TCR alpha and beta constant-region primers. The second PCR was a qPCR stopped at a predetermined fluorescence threshold.

The sample holds many counts of this clonotype. An oligo carrying a UMI was ligated to the cDNA 3' end. First-round PCR used 3 to 4 cycles and beta primers RC1.1 and RC1.2 covering TRBC1 and TRBC2. TCRdb analysed the UMI-ligation and nested PCR reads with MiXCR anew, one entry per CDR3 protein. The sample consists of some 34,000 distinct CDR3 sequences, under 13% of them appearing once. Germline loops: CDR1 SGHTA, CDR2 FQGTGA. The CDR3 totals 16 residues. Trimming removed 1 base from V and 3 bases from J; junction bases left unmatched: 6. Known numbers of the T cell clone KT2 were added to PBMC. KT2 cells were mixed with fixed PBMC numbers at varying ratios.

The sample comprised PBMCs spiked with cells of the T cell clone KT2. This chain connects TRBV7-3 to TRBJ2-1; TRBD2 aligns across 7 bases. This receptor was obtained from a human donor. CDR3 in DNA: TGTGCCAGCAGCTTAAATTGGGCGGGGGTCTACAATGAGCAGTTCTTC. Translating it yields CASSLNWAGVYNEQFF.